This passage covers 3 T cell receptor beta chains from one sample sequenced in a study of blood T cell repertoires in COVID-19. This table comes from immunoSEQ multiplex PCR, and its TCRdb copy is limited to in-frame clones, with some not included. Counted here are around 300,000 clones, about nine tenths occurring once; the ten biggest clones make up around 2%. Sequenced sample: peripheral blood. These receptors were obtained from a man in his fifties or sixties with acute or convalescent COVID-19.

The chain joins TRBV24-1 to TRBJ2-1; TRBD2 aligns across 11 bases. CDR3 length: 16 amino acids. Trimming cost V 3 bases and J 6 bases; bases outside gene matches: 6. The germline V gene encodes CDR1 KGHDR and CDR2 SFDVKD. DNA of the CDR3: TGTGCCACCAGTGATAATAGCGGGGGGGCCTCCAATGAGCAGTTCTTC. As protein: CATSDNSGGASNEQFF.

The rearrangement links TRBV5-6 to TRBJ1-2; possibly TRBD1 for D (6 bases). CDR3 length equals 15 residues. V was pared by 0 bases and J by 4 bases, with 13 bases between. In germline, CDR1 is SGHDT, CDR2 YYEEEE. CDR3 in DNA: TGTGCCAGCAGCTTGGCCTCCGGACAGATCTATGGCTACACCTTC. The encoded protein is CASSLASGQIYGYTF.

The genes are TRBV5-6 and TRBJ2-7, with 10 nucleotides matching TRBD1. In germline, CDR1 is SGHDT, CDR2 YYEEEE. V was pared by 4 bases and J by 7 bases, with 8 bases of the junction left unmatched. This CDR3 is 14 amino acids long. The CDR3 DNA follows: TGTGCCAGCAGCCAGGTGGACAGGGGGTGGGAGCAGTACTTC. Amino acid sequence: CASSQVDRGWEQYF.